This TCR beta chain was documented in a study of human T cells and chemical hapten exposure. This clonotype was picked up many times. The ends lost 4 bases at V and 8 bases at J; junction bases unmatched: 5. Germline loops: CDR1 LGHDT, CDR2 YNNKEL (reference sequence). This CDR3 has 15 amino acids. Stated time point: patch test 1, 2 weeks after DPC sensitization. As to treatment: therapeutic diphenylcyclopropenone sensitization with weekly scalp DPC. Unfractionated whole blood was the source of the extracted total RNA. Each CDR3 protein is one row after TCRdb ran MiXCR on the RACE reads. The sample records 75,000 to 95,000 distinct CDR3 sequences, around 11% being singletons.

This chain uses TRBV3-1 with TRBJ2-1; 13 nucleotides align to TRBD2. The TCR originated in a woman in her sixties or seventies with alopecia areata. Some clones in this sample may be carry-over from other donors' samples. The input for sequencing was whole blood, taken in connection with sensitization to the hapten diphenylcyclopropenone (DPC). The CDR3 bases are TGTGCCAGCAGCCGCGGCACTAGCGGGGGGGATGAGCAGTTCTTC. This codes for CASSRGTSGGDEQFF.